A selection of T cell receptor beta chains follows, all from one sample in a study of blood T cell repertoires in COVID-19. Sequencing was performed with immunoSEQ multiplex PCR; in TCRdb, only in-frame clones are kept and a portion is missing. The table includes approximately 210,000 clones, under 90% detected once. The sample consisted of peripheral blood. The receptors shown here come from an elderly woman with COVID-19, enrolled during active disease. CDR3s include the opening cysteine and the closing phenylalanine or tryptophan. The order of the fields is D gene, V gene, J gene, clone size, CDR3 protein, CDR3 DNA. D genes are given only for firm matches. Part of the rows lack a size; the others show once, few, many or a class for expanded clones.

D: -; V: TRBV6-2/TRBV6-3; J: TRBJ1-2; size: -; CDR3: CASSGTGTHGYTF; DNA: TGTGCCAGCAGCGGTACAGGGACACATGGCTACACCTTC
D: TRBD1; V: TRBV2; J: TRBJ2-5; size: few; CDR3: CASMDPRGQGGTQYF; DNA: TGTGCCAGCATGGACCCGCGGGGACAGGGGGGGACCCAGTACTTC
D: TRBD1; V: TRBV29-1; J: TRBJ1-1; size: few; CDR3: CSGGTGHLMNTEAFF; DNA: TGCAGCGGGGGGACAGGCCACTTAATGAACACTGAAGCTTTCTTT
D: -; V: TRBV28; J: TRBJ1-2; size: -; CDR3: CASSAKGLEGYTF; DNA: TGTGCCAGCAGCGCGAAGGGGTTGGAAGGCTACACCTTC
D: -; V: TRBV5-4; J: TRBJ2-1; size: few; CDR3: CASSLRRGAVNEQFF; DNA: TGTGCCAGCAGCTTGCGACGGGGGGCCGTCAATGAGCAGTTCTTC
D: TRBD1; V: TRBV6-6; J: TRBJ2-3; size: -; CDR3: CASSYSRQGADTQYF; DNA: TGTGCCAGCAGTTATTCGCGACAGGGGGCCGATACGCAGTATTTT
D: TRBD2; V: TRBV2; J: TRBJ2-3; size: -; CDR3: CASNIAGGTDTQYF; DNA: TGTGCCAGCAACATAGCGGGGGGCACAGATACGCAGTATTTT
D: TRBD1; V: TRBV14; J: TRBJ1-2; size: -; CDR3: CASSARTGGLAGYTF; DNA: TGTGCCAGCAGCGCTCGGACAGGGGGTCTTGCGGGCTACACCTTC
D: TRBD1; V: TRBV5-4; J: TRBJ2-1; size: -; CDR3: CASSPAGGMSGKKSEQFF; DNA: TGTGCCAGCAGTCCGGCAGGGGGCATGAGTGGAAAGAAAAGTGAGCAGTTCTTC
D: TRBD1; V: TRBV7-2; J: TRBJ1-2; size: -; CDR3: CASSLRQGYGYTF; DNA: TGTGCCAGCAGCTTACGACAGGGATATGGCTACACCTTC
D: TRBD2; V: TRBV7-9; J: TRBJ2-7; size: few; CDR3: CASTGLAGAGEQYF; DNA: TGTGCCAGCACCGGACTAGCGGGGGCGGGGGAGCAGTACTTC
D: -; V: TRBV6-5; J: TRBJ1-3; size: many; CDR3: CASSYSAFSGNTIYF; DNA: TGTGCCAGCAGTTACTCGGCCTTCTCTGGAAACACCATATATTTT
D: TRBD1; V: TRBV5-6; J: TRBJ1-5; size: -; CDR3: CASSLGTGGNNQPQHF; DNA: TGTGCCAGCAGCCTGGGGACAGGGGGCAACAATCAGCCCCAGCATTTT
D: -; V: TRBV7-3; J: TRBJ2-1; size: once; CDR3: CASSPQYRVSYNEQFF; DNA: TGTGCCAGCAGCCCCCAGTACAGGGTCTCCTACAATGAGCAGTTCTTC
D: -; V: TRBV5-1; J: TRBJ1-2; size: -; CDR3: CASSLTGYGYTF; DNA: TGCGCCAGCAGCTTGACAGGGTATGGCTACACCTTC
D: TRBD1; V: TRBV19; J: TRBJ1-5; size: -; CDR3: CASSISPGTGGVTQHF; DNA: TGTGCCAGTAGTATTTCCCCCGGGACAGGGGGCGTGACCCAGCATTTT
D: -; V: TRBV6-5; J: TRBJ1-5; size: -; CDR3: CASSEGHRAPQHF; DNA: TGTGCCAGCAGCGAGGGCCACCGGGCGCCCCAGCATTTT
D: TRBD2; V: TRBV5-5; J: TRBJ2-2; size: -; CDR3: CASSKGLAANTGELFF; DNA: TGTGCCAGCAGTAAAGGACTAGCGGCGAACACCGGGGAGCTGTTTTTT
D: -; V: TRBV6-2/TRBV6-3; J: TRBJ1-1; size: -; CDR3: CASSYSMSRRTEAFF; DNA: TGTGCCAGCAGTTACTCCATGTCCCGTCGGACTGAAGCTTTCTTT
D: TRBD2; V: TRBV18; J: TRBJ2-1; size: -; CDR3: CASSPGTSGSGEQFF; DNA: TGTGCCAGCTCACCGGGGACTAGCGGGAGTGGTGAGCAGTTCTTC
D: -; V: TRBV7-9; J: TRBJ1-1; size: once; CDR3: CASSSLILTGVNTEAFF; DNA: TGTGCCAGCAGCTCCCTTATACTGACAGGCGTGAACACTGAAGCTTTCTTT
D: -; V: TRBV7-6; J: TRBJ1-5; size: once; CDR3: CASSSPGNQPQHF; DNA: TGTGCCAGCAGCTCCCCAGGCAATCAGCCCCAGCATTTT
D: -; V: TRBV6-5; J: TRBJ1-6; size: few; CDR3: CASSYARVRAPLHF; DNA: TGTGCCAGCAGTTACGCGAGGGTTCGGGCACCCCTCCACTTT
D: TRBD1; V: TRBV3-1/TRBV3-2; J: TRBJ1-5; size: -; CDR3: CASSQAGTGSQPQHF; DNA: TGTGCCAGCAGCCAAGCCGGGACAGGGAGTCAGCCCCAGCATTTT
D: -; V: TRBV7-2; J: TRBJ1-1; size: -; CDR3: CASSLARLVNTEAFF; DNA: TGTGCCAGCAGCTTAGCCAGACTCGTGAACACTGAAGCTTTCTTT
D: TRBD1; V: TRBV28; J: TRBJ1-4; size: -; CDR3: CASSSRTGVWVVEKLFF; DNA: TGTGCCAGCAGTAGTAGGACAGGGGTGTGGGTTGTTGAAAAACTGTTTTTT